These T cell receptor beta chains were read from a single sample in a study of blood T cell repertoires in COVID-19. TCRdb's table, derived via immunoSEQ multiplex PCR, lists solely in-frame clones and lacks some. In the table there are under 200,000 clones, roughly nine tenths of which are singletons. Sequenced material: peripheral blood. These receptors came from a man in his fifties or sixties with active or convalescent COVID-19. The CDR3 runs from the conserved cysteine through the conserved F or W. Fields, in order: J gene, clone size, V gene, D gene, CDR3 protein, CDR3 DNA. The D gene is left open where the match is weak. Clone size, where shown, is once, few, many, or a class for clones that have expanded.

TRBJ2-2	once	TRBV12-3/TRBV12-4	TRBD1	CASRQGVGELFF	TGTGCCAGCAGACAGGGGGTCGGGGAGCTGTTTTTT
TRBJ1-2	NA	TRBV2	TRBD1	CASSVDNRGRGYGYTF	TGTGCCAGCAGTGTCGATAACAGGGGGCGAGGCTATGGCTACACCTTC
TRBJ2-2	NA	TRBV6-5	NA	CASPQSTNTGELFF	TGTGCCAGCCCCCAGTCGACGAACACCGGGGAGCTGTTTTTT
TRBJ1-3	NA	TRBV11-2	NA	CASRLTAGNTIYF	TGTGCCAGCAGGTTAACAGCTGGAAACACCATATATTTT
TRBJ1-4	NA	TRBV19	NA	CASSIGSGEKLFF	TGTGCCAGTAGTATAGGGAGTGGGGAAAAACTGTTTTTT
TRBJ1-4	NA	TRBV15	NA	CATSRNYGVDNEKLFF	TGTGCCACCAGCAGAAATTACGGAGTAGACAATGAAAAACTGTTTTTT
TRBJ2-7	NA	TRBV10-3	NA	CAISAVRGLHEQYF	TGTGCCATCAGCGCCGTCCGCGGTCTCCACGAGCAGTACTTC
TRBJ2-5	once	TRBV5-6	TRBD1	CASSSRGTGARETQYF	TGTGCCAGCAGCTCAAGGGGGACAGGGGCCCGAGAGACCCAGTACTTC
TRBJ2-1	NA	TRBV9	TRBD2	CASSSRLAGDEQFF	TGTGCCAGCAGCTCCAGACTAGCGGGGGATGAGCAGTTCTTC
TRBJ1-5	NA	TRBV28	TRBD1	CASSLWDRGQDNQPQHF	TGTGCCAGCAGTTTATGGGACAGGGGGCAGGACAATCAGCCCCAGCATTTT
TRBJ2-2	NA	TRBV5-1	NA	CASSLRQANTGELFF	TGCGCCAGCAGCCTCAGACAGGCGAACACCGGGGAGCTGTTTTTT
TRBJ2-5	many	TRBV4-1	TRBD2	CASSRLPRLAEETQYF	TGCGCCAGCAGCCGACTACCAAGGCTAGCGGAAGAGACCCAGTACTTC
TRBJ1-1	NA	TRBV6-5	NA	CAARSLRGDTEAFF	TGTGCCGCACGGTCCCTCCGGGGTGACACTGAAGCTTTCTTT
TRBJ2-2	NA	TRBV24-1	NA	CATSDFAAGINGELFF	TGTGCCACCAGTGATTTTGCTGCAGGGATTAACGGGGAGCTGTTTTTT
TRBJ1-1	NA	TRBV6-5	NA	CASISGGARVTEAFF	TGTGCCAGCATTTCCGGGGGGGCGCGGGTCACTGAAGCTTTCTTT
TRBJ1-5	NA	TRBV12-2	NA	CASRLGQVNQPQHF	TGTGCAAGTCGCTTGGGACAGGTAAATCAGCCCCAGCATTTT
TRBJ2-1	NA	TRBV7-9	NA	CASSPRGRRGPYEQFF	TGTGCCAGCAGCCCCCGGGGCCGGAGGGGGCCCTATGAGCAGTTCTTC
TRBJ2-1	NA	TRBV4-2	NA	CASSQDPLQAYNEQFF	TGTGCCAGCAGCCAAGATCCCCTGCAGGCCTACAATGAGCAGTTCTTC
TRBJ1-2	NA	TRBV12-3/TRBV12-4	TRBD1	CASSRQGAYGYTF	TGTGCCAGCAGCCGTCAGGGGGCCTATGGCTACACCTTC
TRBJ1-5	NA	TRBV4-1	NA	CASSQEQGGNQPQHF	TGCGCCAGCAGCCAAGAACAGGGAGGCAATCAGCCCCAGCATTTT
TRBJ1-5	NA	TRBV3-1/TRBV3-2	TRBD1	CASSHQGAQPQHF	TGTGCCAGCAGCCACCAGGGGGCGCAGCCCCAGCATTTT
TRBJ1-2	NA	TRBV6-5	TRBD1	CASSYFSRGGQDGYTF	TGTGCCAGCAGTTACTTTTCCAGGGGGGGACAGGATGGCTACACCTTC
TRBJ1-2	once	TRBV30	NA	CAWSVKRSGGYTF	TGTGCCTGGAGTGTGAAGCGGAGTGGTGGCTACACCTTC
TRBJ1-2	NA	TRBV4-1	NA	CASSLTPGGPYGYTF	TGCGCCAGCAGCCTCACTCCGGGGGGACCCTATGGCTACACCTTC
TRBJ1-2	once	TRBV27	NA	CASSPRGINYGYTF	TGTGCCAGCAGTCCTAGAGGGATCAACTATGGCTACACCTTC
TRBJ1-2	NA	TRBV29-1	TRBD1	CSVWDRSARLDYGYTF	TGCAGCGTTTGGGACAGATCAGCCCGTTTGGACTATGGCTACACCTTC
TRBJ1-6	NA	TRBV6-5	TRBD1	CASSPGQGYSPLHF	TGTGCCAGCAGTCCGGGACAGGGATATTCACCCCTCCACTTT
TRBJ2-7	few	TRBV12-3/TRBV12-4	NA	CASSQGYEQYF	TGTGCCAGCAGCCAGGGTTACGAGCAGTACTTC
TRBJ1-1	few	TRBV6-2/TRBV6-3	TRBD1	CASSYATGVTEAFF	TGTGCCAGCAGTTACGCGACAGGGGTGACTGAAGCTTTCTTT
TRBJ2-7	once	TRBV15	NA	CATSRSYEQYF	TGTGCCACCAGCAGGTCTTACGAGCAGTACTTC
TRBJ2-7	NA	TRBV6-6	TRBD2	CASSYGGGRSYEQYF	TGTGCCAGCAGTTACGGCGGGGGGCGTAGTTACGAGCAGTACTTC
TRBJ1-2	NA	TRBV7-8	TRBD1	CASSRTGNYGYTF	TGTGCCAGCAGCCGGACAGGGAACTATGGCTACACCTTC
TRBJ1-2	NA	TRBV5-4	NA	CASSLAGSNYGYTF	TGTGCCAGCAGCTTGGCAGGATCAAACTATGGCTACACCTTC
TRBJ2-3	NA	TRBV5-1	NA	CASRRAGTDTQYF	TGCGCCAGCAGGAGAGCGGGCACAGATACGCAGTATTTT
TRBJ1-1	once	TRBV5-1	NA	CASSFSEDTEAFF	TGCGCCAGCAGCTTCTCGGAGGACACTGAAGCTTTCTTT
TRBJ1-3	NA	TRBV7-9	NA	CASNPGEGSGNTIYF	TGTGCCAGCAACCCTGGGGAGGGTTCTGGAAACACCATATATTTT
TRBJ2-1	NA	TRBV7-9	TRBD1	CASSSVGQGRYNEQFF	TGTGCCAGCAGCTCTGTGGGACAGGGGCGATACAATGAGCAGTTCTTC
TRBJ2-7	few	TRBV30	NA	CAWSEGGTAYEQYF	TGTGCCTGGAGTGAAGGCGGGACAGCCTACGAGCAGTACTTC
TRBJ2-7	NA	TRBV3-1/TRBV3-2	NA	CASSQGASFGEQYF	TGTGCCAGCAGCCAAGGGGCTAGCTTCGGCGAGCAGTACTTC
TRBJ1-3	NA	TRBV6-1	NA	CASSSRVSGNTIYF	TGTGCCAGCAGTTCACGGGTTTCTGGAAACACCATATATTTT
TRBJ1-4	NA	TRBV7-9	TRBD1	CASSPDRGTNEKLFF	TGTGCCAGCAGTCCGGACAGGGGGACTAATGAAAAACTGTTTTTT
TRBJ2-2	NA	TRBV6-5	TRBD2	CATGGLAGPRIKLFF	TGTGCCACCGGGGGACTAGCGGGGCCCCGCATTAAGCTGTTTTTT
TRBJ2-5	NA	TRBV9	TRBD2	CASSVRPNSGKETQYF	TGTGCCAGCAGCGTTCGCCCCAATAGCGGGAAAGAGACCCAGTACTTC
TRBJ1-1	NA	TRBV19	NA	CASSYRQGGSTEAFF	TGTGCCAGTTCATACCGGCAGGGTGGGTCCACTGAAGCTTTCTTT
TRBJ2-1	NA	TRBV9	TRBD2	CASSVSGGYNEQFF	TGTGCCAGCAGCGTCAGCGGGGGCTACAATGAGCAGTTCTTC
TRBJ2-2	NA	TRBV15	NA	CATSRGGGSNTGELFF	TGTGCCACCAGCCGTGGCGGAGGGTCGAACACCGGGGAGCTGTTTTTT
TRBJ1-2	NA	TRBV7-9	TRBD1	CASSLAGTDNGYTF	TGTGCCAGCAGCTTAGCCGGGACAGACAATGGCTACACCTTC
TRBJ2-3	NA	TRBV19	TRBD2	CASSTRAGRGGSTDTQYF	TGTGCCAGTAGCACCCGGGCGGGGAGGGGAGGAAGCACAGATACGCAGTATTTT
TRBJ2-2	NA	TRBV15	TRBD1	CATSRDRGRWGELFF	TGTGCCACCAGCAGAGACAGGGGGCGCTGGGGGGAGCTGTTTTTT
TRBJ2-7	NA	TRBV29-1	TRBD1	CSATQGVDEQYF	TGCAGCGCTACTCAGGGGGTCGACGAGCAGTACTTC
TRBJ1-1	NA	TRBV2	NA	CASVQGLNTEAFF	TGTGCCAGCGTACAGGGCTTGAACACTGAAGCTTTCTTT
TRBJ2-7	NA	TRBV7-8	NA	CASSPQSPQVSSYEQYF	TGTGCCAGCAGCCCCCAGTCTCCCCAAGTAAGCTCCTACGAGCAGTACTTC
TRBJ2-3	NA	TRBV19	NA	CASSILDSPFTDTQYF	TGTGCCAGTAGTATCCTAGACAGCCCCTTCACAGATACGCAGTATTTT